Listed below are T cell receptor beta chains from one sample, sequenced in a study of immune cell composition in non-small cell lung cancer. TCRdb's table, derived via immunoSEQ multiplex PCR, lists solely in-frame clones and lacks some. The sample contains 2,700 or so clones, more than 65% of which appear only once. The sample comprised lung tumor tissue. Receptor source: a human donor with non-small cell lung cancer. Each CDR3 is given with its conserved first and last residue. Each record gives: D gene, clone size, J gene, V gene, CDR3 DNA, CDR3 protein. D genes are given only for firm matches. The size field is filled for only some rows; it gives once, few, many or a size class.

>-|-|TRBJ2-1|TRBV27
TGTGCCAGCAGTTTGCGGCAATACAATGAGCAGTTCTTC
CASSLRQYNEQFF
>TRBD1|-|TRBJ2-1|TRBV7-9
TGTGCCAGCAGCTTGACCCTTAGACAGGGGGCGTACAATGAGCAGTTCTTC
CASSLTLRQGAYNEQFF
>-|-|TRBJ1-3|TRBV9
TGTGCCAGCAGCGTAGATAGAAGTGGCGGAAGCTCTGGAAACACCATATATTTT
CASSVDRSGGSSGNTIYF
>TRBD1|-|TRBJ1-1|TRBV19
TGTGCCAGTAGTACCTCTGACAGGGGCAACACTGAAGCTTTCTTT
CASSTSDRGNTEAFF
>TRBD1|-|TRBJ1-2|TRBV5-8
TGTGCCAGCAGGGACAGGGCTAACTATGGCTACACCTTC
CASRDRANYGYTF
>-|-|TRBJ2-7|TRBV5-1
TGCGCCAGCAGCTTGGACGGGAATCCCTACGAGCAGTACTTC
CASSLDGNPYEQYF
>TRBD1|-|TRBJ2-7|TRBV6-5
TGTGCCAGCACCAAGACAGGGGGCGCCTTCTACGAGCAGTACTTC
CASTKTGGAFYEQYF
>TRBD1|-|TRBJ1-4|TRBV19
TGTGCCACTTCGGACAGGGGCGTTCTTATTAATGAAAAACTGTTTTTT
CATSDRGVLINEKLFF
>-|-|TRBJ2-7|TRBV9
TGTGCCAGCAGCGTAGTTCCGAGCTCCTACGAGCAGTACTTC
CASSVVPSSYEQYF
>TRBD1|-|TRBJ1-2|TRBV6-1
TGTGCCAGCAGTGATATAATCAGGGGGAAAGATGGCTACACCTTC
CASSDIIRGKDGYTF
>-|large|TRBJ1-2|TRBV7-9
TGTGCCAGCACCCCCGACAGTATCTATGGCTACACCTTC
CASTPDSIYGYTF
>-|-|TRBJ2-3|TRBV6-1
TGTGCCAGCGGGGGGGGGCTTAACACAGATACGCAGTATTTT
CASGGGLNTDTQYF
>TRBD2|large|TRBJ2-5|TRBV14
TGTGCCAGCAGCTGGACTAGCGGCATGGAGACCCAGTACTTC
CASSWTSGMETQYF
>TRBD1|once|TRBJ1-2|TRBV29-1
TGCAGCGTTGACGGGGACAGGGGAGGCTATGGCTACACCTTC
CSVDGDRGGYGYTF
>-|-|TRBJ1-2|TRBV7-2
TGTGCCAGCAGCTCGGACAGACGCTATGGCTACACCTTC
CASSSDRRYGYTF
>TRBD1|-|TRBJ2-7|TRBV19
TGTGCCAGTATGGGGACAGGGGGCTCCTACGAGCAGTACTTC
CASMGTGGSYEQYF
>TRBD2|-|TRBJ2-3|TRBV6-4
TGTGCCAGCAGTCTAACTAGCGGAGGCACAGATACGCAGTATTTT
CASSLTSGGTDTQYF
>-|-|TRBJ2-3|TRBV1
TGCACCAGCAGCCAAGACCCTTTAGCGGATACGCAGTATTTT
CTSSQDPLADTQYF
>-|-|TRBJ1-4|TRBV7-9
TGTGCCAGCGAACGACCGCGGATTAATGAAAAACTGTTTTTT
CASERPRINEKLFF
>-|-|TRBJ2-7|TRBV6-5
TGTGCCAGCAGTTACTCGGACATCTACGAGCAGTACTTC
CASSYSDIYEQYF
>TRBD2|-|TRBJ2-7|TRBV10-3
TGTGCCATCAGTGTCACCGGGGGGTTCTCCTACGAGCAGTACTTC
CAISVTGGFSYEQYF
>TRBD2|-|TRBJ2-2|TRBV7-2
TGTGCCAGCAGCTTAGCTTCCGGGACTAGAACGGGGGAGCTGTTTTTT
CASSLASGTRTGELFF
>TRBD1|-|TRBJ1-5|TRBV7-9
TGTGCCAGCAGCCCCGACAGGGGCAATCAGCCCCAGCATTTT
CASSPDRGNQPQHF
>-|-|TRBJ1-1|TRBV6-5
TGTGCCAGCATCCAGATTCGGGGCACTGAAGCTTTCTTT
CASIQIRGTEAFF
>-|-|TRBJ2-2|TRBV11-2
TGTGCCAGCAGCCGAATAACTCGTACCGGGGAGCTGTTTTTT
CASSRITRTGELFF
>TRBD1|-|TRBJ1-6|TRBV7-8
TGTGCCAGCAGCCCAACAGGGGTATCCTATAATTCACCCCTCCACTTT
CASSPTGVSYNSPLHF
>TRBD1|-|TRBJ2-1|TRBV7-9
TGTGCCAGCAGCACCCCGGGACAGGGGGCCTTCAATGAGCAGTTCTTC
CASSTPGQGAFNEQFF
>TRBD1|-|TRBJ1-3|TRBV10-3
TGTGCCATCAGTACGGACAGGGGTGGCTCTGGAAACACCATATATTTT
CAISTDRGGSGNTIYF
>-|-|TRBJ1-2|TRBV5-4
TGTGCCAGCAGCGTTACGGGGGGAGCTAACTATGGCTACACCTTC
CASSVTGGANYGYTF
>-|-|TRBJ1-2|TRBV9
TGTGCCAGCAGCTCTGGAGACAGATTAGTGTCTAACTATGGCTACACCTTC
CASSSGDRLVSNYGYTF
>-|-|TRBJ2-7|TRBV10-2
TGCGCCAGCAGTAAACAGACCTACGAGCAGTACTTC
CASSKQTYEQYF
>TRBD2|-|TRBJ2-1|TRBV7-9
TGTGCCAGCAGCCCCGCTAGCGGGGGGGCGGATGAGCAGTTCTTC
CASSPASGGADEQFF